Detailed here is one TCR beta chain. J was trimmed by 2 bases and V by 2 bases; bases with no gene match: 6. CDR1 and CDR2 (germline): SGHNT, YYREEE (reference sequence). This CDR3 has 15 amino acids. The data originate from a study of blood T cell repertoires in COVID-19. On the study more broadly: Italy, Spain and the United States were the sources of the convalescent and acute COVID-19 samples. PBMCs, B-cell-depleted T cells, or T cells were the source of the cDNA or gDNA that made up the material.

As handled by the study authors: Nucleated cell counts were estimated from reference gene primer amplification. The protocol was immunoSEQ multiplex PCR, while the TCRdb copy is restricted to in-frame clones and leaves out a portion. The V and J calls and clone size were taken over from that table, and D and trimming were inferred from the DNA. The sample comprises 70,000 to 75,000 clones, 90% of which are singletons, and about 8.9% rests with the top ten. Source material: peripheral blood. This chain connects TRBV5-4 to TRBJ2-7; 8 positions match TRBD2. The TCR comes from a human donor in a cohort sampled during active COVID-19. The DNA of the CDR3 is TGTGCCAGCAGCTTAGCGGGAGCACGGGCCTACGAGCAGTACTTC. Its protein is CASSLAGARAYEQYF.